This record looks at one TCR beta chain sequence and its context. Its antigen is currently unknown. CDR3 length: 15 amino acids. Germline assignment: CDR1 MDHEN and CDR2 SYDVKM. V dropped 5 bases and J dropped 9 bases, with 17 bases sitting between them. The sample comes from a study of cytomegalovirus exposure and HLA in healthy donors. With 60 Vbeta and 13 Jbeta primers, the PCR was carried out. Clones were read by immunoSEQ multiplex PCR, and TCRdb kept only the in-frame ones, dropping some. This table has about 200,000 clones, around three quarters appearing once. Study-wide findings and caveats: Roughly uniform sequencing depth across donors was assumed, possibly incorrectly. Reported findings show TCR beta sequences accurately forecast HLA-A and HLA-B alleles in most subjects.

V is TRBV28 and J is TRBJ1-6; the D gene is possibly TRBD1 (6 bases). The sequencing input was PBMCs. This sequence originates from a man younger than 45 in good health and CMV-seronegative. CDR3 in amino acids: CASSPITGRRSPLHF. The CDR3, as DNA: TGTGCCAGCAGTCCAATTACAGGGCGCCGTTCACCCCTCCACTTT.